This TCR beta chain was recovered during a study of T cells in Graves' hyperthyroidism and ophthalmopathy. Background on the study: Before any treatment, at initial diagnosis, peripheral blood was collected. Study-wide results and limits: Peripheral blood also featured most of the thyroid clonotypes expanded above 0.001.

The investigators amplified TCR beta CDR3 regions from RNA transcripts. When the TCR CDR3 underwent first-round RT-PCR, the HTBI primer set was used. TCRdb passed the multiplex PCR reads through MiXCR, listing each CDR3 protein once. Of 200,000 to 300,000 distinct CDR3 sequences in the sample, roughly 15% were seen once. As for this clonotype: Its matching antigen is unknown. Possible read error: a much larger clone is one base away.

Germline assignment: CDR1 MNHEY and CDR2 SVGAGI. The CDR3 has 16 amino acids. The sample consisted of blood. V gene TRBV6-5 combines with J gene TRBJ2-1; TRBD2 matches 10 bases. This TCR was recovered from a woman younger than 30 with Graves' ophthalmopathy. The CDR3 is CASSYTTSGRANDQFF. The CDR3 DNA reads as TGTGCCAGCAGTTACACTACAAGCGGGAGGGCCAATGATCAGTTCTTC.